Listed below are T cell receptor beta chains from one sample, sequenced in a study of shared clonotypes between healthy human individuals. Using immunoSEQ multiplex PCR, the repertoire was profiled, and TCRdb retains in-frame clones only, with some absent. In the table there are 850,000 to 1,100,000 clones, 70% to 80% of which are singletons. Specimen: memory CD4+ T cells from PBMCs. The receptors were sampled from a man aged 18 to 30 in good health. Some clones in this sample may be carry-over from other donors' samples. The CDR3 runs from the conserved cysteine through the conserved F or W. The order of the fields is D gene, V gene, J gene, clone size, CDR3 protein, CDR3 DNA. The D gene is left open where the match is weak. The size field is filled for only some rows; it gives once, few, many or a size class.

d_call: .
v_call: TRBV18
j_call: TRBJ1-2
clone_size: .
cdr3_aa: CASSPSPGSYTF
cdr3_nt: TGTGCCAGCTCACCATCCCCGGGGAGCTACACCTTC

d_call: .
v_call: TRBV18
j_call: TRBJ2-1
clone_size: .
cdr3_aa: CASSPRDGLTNEQFF
cdr3_nt: TGTGCCAGCTCACCACGTGATGGGCTAACCAATGAGCAGTTCTTC

d_call: .
v_call: TRBV19
j_call: TRBJ1-1
clone_size: .
cdr3_aa: CASRGWGGADTEAFF
cdr3_nt: TGTGCCAGTAGAGGATGGGGGGGCGCGGACACTGAAGCTTTCTTT

d_call: TRBD1
v_call: TRBV2
j_call: TRBJ2-4
clone_size: .
cdr3_aa: CACVRDRVAKNIQYF
cdr3_nt: TGTGCCTGCGTCCGGGACAGGGTAGCCAAAAACATTCAGTACTTC

d_call: .
v_call: TRBV7-6
j_call: TRBJ2-3
clone_size: few
cdr3_aa: CASSLELPDTQYF
cdr3_nt: TGTGCCAGCAGCTTAGAACTACCAGATACGCAGTATTTT

d_call: .
v_call: TRBV19
j_call: TRBJ2-7
clone_size: .
cdr3_aa: CASSIRKGLSYEQYF
cdr3_nt: TGTGCCAGTAGTATACGGAAGGGGCTCTCCTACGAGCAGTACTTC

d_call: .
v_call: TRBV7-2
j_call: TRBJ2-2
clone_size: .
cdr3_aa: CASSQVGHYTGELFF
cdr3_nt: TGTGCCAGCAGCCAGGTGGGACATTACACCGGGGAGCTGTTTTTT

d_call: TRBD1
v_call: TRBV5-6
j_call: TRBJ1-1
clone_size: .
cdr3_aa: CASLGQGMNTEAFF
cdr3_nt: TGTGCCAGCTTAGGACAGGGTATGAACACTGAAGCTTTCTTT

d_call: .
v_call: TRBV21-1
j_call: TRBJ2-7
clone_size: .
cdr3_aa: CASSTWTGNYEQYF
cdr3_nt: TGTGCCAGCAGCACCTGGACAGGGAATTACGAGCAGTACTTC

d_call: TRBD2
v_call: TRBV5-6
j_call: TRBJ2-5
clone_size: .
cdr3_aa: CASSWGLAGVEETQYF
cdr3_nt: TGTGCCAGCAGCTGGGGACTAGCGGGAGTCGAAGAGACCCAGTACTTC

d_call: .
v_call: TRBV23-1
j_call: TRBJ1-2
clone_size: .
cdr3_aa: CASSSHREPYGYTF
cdr3_nt: TGCGCCAGCAGTAGTCACAGGGAACCCTATGGCTACACCTTC

d_call: .
v_call: TRBV7-2
j_call: TRBJ2-5
clone_size: .
cdr3_aa: CASSLGEETQYF
cdr3_nt: TGTGCCAGCAGCTTAGGGGAGGAGACCCAGTACTTC

d_call: .
v_call: TRBV6-5
j_call: TRBJ2-1
clone_size: .
cdr3_aa: CASRGRTAYNEQFF
cdr3_nt: TGTGCCAGCAGAGGGAGGACAGCCTACAATGAGCAGTTCTTC

d_call: .
v_call: TRBV7-9
j_call: TRBJ2-2
clone_size: .
cdr3_aa: CASSTRDLAGELFF
cdr3_nt: TGTGCCAGCAGCACCCGGGACCTAGCCGGGGAGCTGTTTTTT

d_call: TRBD1
v_call: TRBV2
j_call: TRBJ2-7
clone_size: .
cdr3_aa: CAANRDRGPYEQYF
cdr3_nt: TGTGCCGCGAACCGGGACAGAGGACCCTACGAGCAGTACTTC

d_call: .
v_call: TRBV7-9
j_call: TRBJ1-2
clone_size: once
cdr3_aa: CASSFPSDTTNYGYTF
cdr3_nt: TGTGCCAGCAGCTTCCCCTCGGACACAACTAACTATGGCTACACCTTC

d_call: .
v_call: TRBV5-1
j_call: TRBJ1-3
clone_size: .
cdr3_aa: CASSLGSYSGNTIYF
cdr3_nt: TGCGCCAGCAGCTTGGGGTCGTACTCTGGAAACACCATATATTTT

d_call: TRBD1
v_call: TRBV7-3
j_call: TRBJ2-1
clone_size: .
cdr3_aa: CASKKDRAGEQFF
cdr3_nt: TGTGCCAGCAAGAAGGACAGGGCAGGAGAGCAGTTCTTC

d_call: .
v_call: TRBV5-1
j_call: TRBJ2-5
clone_size: few
cdr3_aa: CASSLEPGQETQYF
cdr3_nt: TGCGCCAGCAGCTTGGAGCCGGGTCAAGAGACCCAGTACTTC

d_call: .
v_call: TRBV30
j_call: TRBJ1-1
clone_size: .
cdr3_aa: CAWRSGALTEAFF
cdr3_nt: TGTGCCTGGAGATCAGGGGCACTCACTGAAGCTTTCTTT

d_call: .
v_call: TRBV21-1
j_call: TRBJ2-2
clone_size: .
cdr3_aa: CASILEYGQNTGELFF
cdr3_nt: TGTGCCAGCATCCTCGAGTACGGTCAGAACACCGGGGAGCTGTTTTTT

d_call: TRBD1
v_call: TRBV5-1
j_call: TRBJ2-7
clone_size: .
cdr3_aa: CASSFTGTGDYEQYF
cdr3_nt: TGCGCCAGCAGTTTTACCGGGACAGGGGACTACGAGCAGTACTTC

d_call: .
v_call: TRBV7-2
j_call: TRBJ2-1
clone_size: .
cdr3_aa: CASERLPGTYNEQFF
cdr3_nt: TGTGCCAGCGAGAGGTTACCCGGGACATACAATGAGCAGTTCTTC

d_call: .
v_call: TRBV27
j_call: TRBJ1-5
clone_size: once
cdr3_aa: CASSRQGSNQPQHF
cdr3_nt: TGTGCCAGCAGTCGCCAGGGGAGCAATCAGCCCCAGCATTTT

d_call: TRBD2
v_call: TRBV27
j_call: TRBJ2-1
clone_size: .
cdr3_aa: CASQLAGSANEQFF
cdr3_nt: TGTGCCAGCCAACTAGCGGGATCTGCCAATGAGCAGTTCTTC

d_call: .
v_call: TRBV13
j_call: TRBJ2-3
clone_size: .
cdr3_aa: CASSLGRGVDRDTQYF
cdr3_nt: TGTGCCAGCAGCTTAGGTCGGGGAGTTGATCGAGATACGCAGTATTTT

d_call: .
v_call: TRBV18
j_call: TRBJ2-7
clone_size: .
cdr3_aa: CASSPSAGASYEQYF
cdr3_nt: TGTGCCAGCTCACCATCAGCAGGGGCCTCCTACGAGCAGTACTTC

d_call: .
v_call: TRBV29-1
j_call: TRBJ2-1
clone_size: .
cdr3_aa: CSVGERVGQFF
cdr3_nt: TGCAGCGTGGGAGAGAGGGTTGGGCAGTTCTTC

d_call: TRBD2
v_call: TRBV5-1
j_call: TRBJ2-1
clone_size: .
cdr3_aa: CASSPLAGGPGEQFF
cdr3_nt: TGCGCCAGCAGCCCTTTAGCGGGAGGGCCAGGTGAGCAGTTCTTC

d_call: TRBD1
v_call: TRBV5-4
j_call: TRBJ2-2
clone_size: .
cdr3_aa: CASSLGSGQGVLAGELFF
cdr3_nt: TGTGCCAGCAGCTTGGGGTCGGGACAGGGGGTATTAGCCGGGGAGCTGTTTTTT

d_call: TRBD2
v_call: TRBV28
j_call: TRBJ2-7
clone_size: .
cdr3_aa: CASSSYRLTSGRGVYEQYF
cdr3_nt: TGTGCCAGCAGTTCGTATCGATTGACTAGCGGGAGGGGGGTTTACGAGCAGTACTTC

d_call: TRBD1
v_call: TRBV18
j_call: TRBJ2-3
clone_size: .
cdr3_aa: CASSVDRLSPDTQYF
cdr3_nt: TGTGCCAGCTCGGTGGACAGGCTTAGTCCAGATACGCAGTATTTT

d_call: TRBD2
v_call: TRBV5-1
j_call: TRBJ2-3
clone_size: .
cdr3_aa: CASTTSGRGGTDTQYF
cdr3_nt: TGCGCCAGTACTACTAGCGGGAGAGGCGGCACAGATACGCAGTATTTT

d_call: .
v_call: TRBV11-2
j_call: TRBJ1-1
clone_size: few
cdr3_aa: CASSSGTTNTEAFF
cdr3_nt: TGTGCCAGCAGCTCGGGTACGACGAACACTGAAGCTTTCTTT

d_call: TRBD1
v_call: TRBV10-3
j_call: TRBJ2-2
clone_size: .
cdr3_aa: CATRDSTNTGELFF
cdr3_nt: TGTGCCACAAGGGACAGTACGAACACCGGGGAGCTGTTTTTT

d_call: .
v_call: TRBV30
j_call: TRBJ1-2
clone_size: few
cdr3_aa: CAWSVTGILTYGYTF
cdr3_nt: TGTGCCTGGAGTGTAACTGGGATACTGACCTATGGCTACACCTTC

d_call: .
v_call: TRBV4-1
j_call: TRBJ1-4
clone_size: once
cdr3_aa: CASSQEYLTDNEKLFF
cdr3_nt: TGCGCCAGCAGCCAAGAGTATCTAACGGACAATGAAAAACTGTTTTTT

d_call: .
v_call: TRBV5-4
j_call: TRBJ1-4
clone_size: .
cdr3_aa: CASSPGTGHSNEKLFF
cdr3_nt: TGTGCCAGCAGCCCGGGTACGGGACATTCGAATGAAAAACTGTTTTTT

d_call: .
v_call: TRBV28
j_call: TRBJ2-3
clone_size: .
cdr3_aa: CASSSPRADTQYF
cdr3_nt: TGTGCCAGCAGTTCCCCCAGGGCAGATACGCAGTATTTT

d_call: .
v_call: TRBV30
j_call: TRBJ1-1
clone_size: .
cdr3_aa: CAWSDKAEAFF
cdr3_nt: TGTGCCTGGAGTGACAAAGCGGAAGCTTTCTTT

d_call: .
v_call: TRBV18
j_call: TRBJ2-3
clone_size: .
cdr3_aa: CASSPSGPSTDTQYF
cdr3_nt: TGTGCCAGCTCACCTAGCGGCCCTAGCACAGATACGCAGTATTTT

d_call: TRBD1
v_call: TRBV5-1
j_call: TRBJ2-2
clone_size: .
cdr3_aa: CASSLPRTGGQNTGELFF
cdr3_nt: TGCGCCAGCAGCTTGCCCCGGACAGGGGGTCAGAACACCGGGGAGCTGTTTTTT

d_call: TRBD2
v_call: TRBV4-1
j_call: TRBJ2-1
clone_size: .
cdr3_aa: CASSSSGGGKYNEQFF
cdr3_nt: TGCGCCAGCAGCTCCTCGGGGGGGGGTAAATACAATGAGCAGTTCTTC

d_call: TRBD2
v_call: TRBV7-2
j_call: TRBJ2-1
clone_size: once
cdr3_aa: CASSLVRLAVYNEQFF
cdr3_nt: TGTGCCAGCAGCTTAGTGCGGCTAGCGGTCTACAATGAGCAGTTCTTC